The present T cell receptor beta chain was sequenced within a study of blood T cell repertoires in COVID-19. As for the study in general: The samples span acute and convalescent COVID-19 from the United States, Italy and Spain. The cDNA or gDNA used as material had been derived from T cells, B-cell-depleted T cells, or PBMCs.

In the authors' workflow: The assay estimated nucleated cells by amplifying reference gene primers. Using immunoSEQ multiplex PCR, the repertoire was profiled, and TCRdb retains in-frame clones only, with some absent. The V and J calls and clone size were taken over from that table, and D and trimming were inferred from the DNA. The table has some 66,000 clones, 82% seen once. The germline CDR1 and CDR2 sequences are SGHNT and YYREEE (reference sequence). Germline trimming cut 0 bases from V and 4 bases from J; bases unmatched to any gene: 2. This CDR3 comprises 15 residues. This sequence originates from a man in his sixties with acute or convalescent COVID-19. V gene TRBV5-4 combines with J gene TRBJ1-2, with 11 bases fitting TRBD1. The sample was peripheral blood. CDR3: CASSLAGQGAYGYTF. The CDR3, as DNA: TGTGCCAGCAGCTTGGCCGGACAGGGGGCCTATGGCTACACCTTC.